These T cell receptor beta chains were read from a single sample in a study of T cells expressing NK-cell markers. Each CDR3 protein gets one entry in TCRdb, which reprocessed the 5' RACE reads and gives no DNA. Its table records 150,000 to 180,000 distinct CDR3 sequences. Sequencing was carried out using blood T cells: a sorted CD56 or NKG2C T cell subset, CD4+ or CD8+ T cells, or bulk PBMC T cells (not recorded which). The source is a woman in her forties or fifties in good health. Each CDR3 is given with its conserved first and last residue.

j_gene: TRBJ2-1; v_gene: TRBV20-1; CDR3aa: CSARVADVYNEQFF
j_gene: TRBJ2-7; v_gene: TRBV20-1; CDR3aa: CSAKDGIGVAYEQYF
j_gene: TRBJ2-1; v_gene: TRBV6-1; CDR3aa: CASRDRHNEQFF
j_gene: TRBJ1-2; v_gene: TRBV6-1; CDR3aa: CASSESVGQGYGYTF
j_gene: TRBJ2-1; v_gene: TRBV11-2; CDR3aa: CASSTSPQAHFYNEQFF
j_gene: TRBJ2-1; v_gene: TRBV20-1; CDR3aa: CSAKRLAGGPDEQFF
j_gene: TRBJ2-3; v_gene: TRBV19; CDR3aa: CATRGVNTDTQYF
j_gene: TRBJ2-2; v_gene: TRBV20-1; CDR3aa: CSASVGSGELFF
j_gene: TRBJ2-3; v_gene: TRBV12-3/TRBV12-4; CDR3aa: CASSLVGRKGTDTQYF
j_gene: TRBJ1-1; v_gene: TRBV6-5; CDR3aa: CASSYGKNTEAFF
j_gene: TRBJ2-3; v_gene: TRBV3-1; CDR3aa: CASSHPSGLGDTQYF
j_gene: TRBJ2-1; v_gene: TRBV3-1; CDR3aa: CASSQGWSLAGAPEQFF
j_gene: TRBJ2-1; v_gene: TRBV3-1; CDR3aa: CASSQNGDRAYNEQFF
j_gene: TRBJ2-3; v_gene: TRBV7-9; CDR3aa: CASSPDRAPDTQYF
j_gene: TRBJ1-2; v_gene: TRBV29-1; CDR3aa: CSVDSGADGYTF
j_gene: TRBJ2-1; v_gene: TRBV4-1; CDR3aa: CASSPPDGGPYNEQFF
j_gene: TRBJ2-1; v_gene: TRBV12-3/TRBV12-4; CDR3aa: CASLPEEREYNEQFF
j_gene: TRBJ2-1; v_gene: TRBV11-2; CDR3aa: CASSSGQGLLNEQFF
j_gene: TRBJ1-2; v_gene: TRBV6-5; CDR3aa: CASSYSSRGQGYTF
j_gene: TRBJ2-7; v_gene: TRBV6-5; CDR3aa: CASSQNGDYEQYF
j_gene: TRBJ2-6; v_gene: TRBV7-3; CDR3aa: CASSLVRSSSGANVLTF
j_gene: TRBJ2-1; v_gene: TRBV7-6; CDR3aa: CASSPLASGENEQFF
j_gene: TRBJ1-3; v_gene: TRBV7-6; CDR3aa: CASKNRGSGNTIYF
j_gene: TRBJ1-1; v_gene: TRBV12-3/TRBV12-4; CDR3aa: CASSLGAGGTEAFF
j_gene: TRBJ2-1; v_gene: TRBV27; CDR3aa: CASRTRWGYDEQFF
j_gene: TRBJ1-1; v_gene: TRBV4-1; CDR3aa: CASSQYHRTGRTEAFF
j_gene: TRBJ1-1; v_gene: TRBV12-3/TRBV12-4; CDR3aa: CASSWITGRNMNTEAFF
j_gene: TRBJ2-5; v_gene: TRBV5-4; CDR3aa: CASSLLAGDQETQYF
j_gene: TRBJ2-1; v_gene: TRBV11-3; CDR3aa: CASSPTPGLAHNEQFF
j_gene: TRBJ1-4; v_gene: TRBV12-3/TRBV12-4; CDR3aa: CASSLGFGEKLFF
j_gene: TRBJ1-4; v_gene: TRBV30; CDR3aa: CAWGTGSSNEKLFF
j_gene: TRBJ2-1; v_gene: TRBV27; CDR3aa: CATRASGINEQFF
j_gene: TRBJ2-3; v_gene: TRBV18; CDR3aa: CASSLSRQSTDTQYF
j_gene: TRBJ2-1; v_gene: TRBV6-2/TRBV6-3; CDR3aa: CASSYSMVAGYEQFF
j_gene: TRBJ1-4; v_gene: TRBV6-5; CDR3aa: CASRGGHTGEKLFF
j_gene: TRBJ2-7; v_gene: TRBV5-1; CDR3aa: CASSLAGLAGGTFYEQYF
j_gene: TRBJ2-2; v_gene: TRBV14; CDR3aa: CASSPLANTGELFF
j_gene: TRBJ2-7; v_gene: TRBV21-1; CDR3aa: CASSKEAYGEQYF
j_gene: TRBJ2-1; v_gene: TRBV4-2; CDR3aa: CASSQLVRAGGPHNEQFF
j_gene: TRBJ2-6; v_gene: TRBV3-1; CDR3aa: CASKSRQGAGANVLTF
j_gene: TRBJ2-2; v_gene: TRBV2; CDR3aa: CASSEATSGELFF
j_gene: TRBJ2-1; v_gene: TRBV16; CDR3aa: CASKVLLKYNEQFF
j_gene: TRBJ2-3; v_gene: TRBV6-5; CDR3aa: CATTQSNLQGRDTQYF
j_gene: TRBJ2-2; v_gene: TRBV19; CDR3aa: CASSIQAGWGTGELFF
j_gene: TRBJ2-5; v_gene: TRBV15; CDR3aa: CATSRASEGETQYF
j_gene: TRBJ2-5; v_gene: TRBV2; CDR3aa: CASSDLEGIGTQYF
j_gene: TRBJ2-1; v_gene: TRBV12-3/TRBV12-4; CDR3aa: CASSLSLLTDYNEQFF
j_gene: TRBJ2-5; v_gene: TRBV27; CDR3aa: CASSLEGALQETQYF